This TCR beta chain was captured in a study of cytomegalovirus exposure and HLA in healthy donors. Across the whole study: HLA-typed donors were the source of about 85 million unique TCRs held in an early data release.

General observations from the study: In a later analysis, compared with equally common non-associated chains, HLA-associated beta chains were more expanded. Researchers reported that three CMV-associated chains were confirmed in vitro as CMV antigen-specific. According to a later analysis, donors in an Asian-associated ancestry cluster reportedly had fewer N-insertions than the roughly 670-donor mean.

PCR employed 60 Vbeta and 13 Jbeta primers. The assay was immunoSEQ multiplex PCR, and TCRdb's table has in-frame clones only and misses some. The data contain around 150,000 clones, about two thirds of them seen just once; the ten biggest clones take up roughly 4%. Per germline, CDR1 SGHNT and CDR2 YENEEA. The V segment lost 8 bases and the J segment 0 bases; nucleotides outside the gene matches: 15. There are 18 residues in the CDR3. The sample holds one count of this clone. Its antigen remains unidentified. The material sequenced was PBMCs. The chain carries TRBV11-3 and TRBJ2-7; 11 bases fit TRBD1. The clonotype originates from a man aged 45-65 years in good health and CMV-seropositive. The CDR3 reads CASASRGRDRGFSYEQYF. CDR3 bases: TGTGCCAGCGCTTCCCGAGGCCGGGACAGGGGGTTCTCCTACGAGCAGTACTTC.